These 23 T cell receptor beta chains were all obtained from the same sample, sequenced in a study of immune evolution from preneoplasia to lung adenocarcinoma. Here immunoSEQ multiplex PCR was the method, and the copy in TCRdb shows in-frame clones only, minus some. The sample carries tens of thousands of clones, roughly 68% recorded once. Sequenced: FFPE invasive lung adenocarcinoma tissue. These TCRs come from a person aged 55 to 70 with lung adenocarcinoma.

This clone was seen a few times. The chain employs TRBV30 and TRBJ1-3, with 7 bases fitting TRBD1. V dropped 0 bases and J dropped 2; count of bases not matched to a gene: 1. This CDR3 comprises 14 residues. The germline gives CDR1 GTSNPN, CDR2 SVGIG (reference sequence). As DNA, the CDR3 is TGTGCCTGGAGTGTAGGGGGCGCTGGAAACACCATATATTTT. It codes for CAWSVGGAGNTIYF.

V gene TRBV5-1 combines with J gene TRBJ2-6; no clear D. Germline V gene lookup returns CDR1 SGHRS and CDR2 YFSETQ. This CDR3 is built from 17 residues. Trimming took off 4 bases at V and 2 bases at J, with 16 bases between the two ends. CDR3: CASSPKDGFTGANVLTF. CDR3 nucleotide sequence: TGCGCCAGCAGCCCCAAGGACGGATTTACTGGGGCCAACGTCCTGACTTTC.

V gene TRBV9 combines with J gene TRBJ2-5; tentatively, D is TRBD1 (6 bases). Germline V lookup: CDR1 SGDLS, CDR2 YYNGEE. CDR3 length: 13 amino acids. The V end lost 7 bases, the J end lost 5 bases, and 15 bases lay between the germline ends. The CDR3 DNA reads TGTGCCAGCTCCCAGGGGCCCAGGGAGACCCAGTACTTC. Translation gives CASSQGPRETQYF.

This clone turned up a few times. The chain employs TRBV4-1 and TRBJ2-1, with D tentatively TRBD2 (6 bases). Trimming took 0 bases from V and 4 from J, leaving 13 bases between them. The CDR3 has 16 residues. CDR1 is MGHRA and CDR2 is YSYEKL in the germline V gene. The CDR3 DNA follows: TGCGCCAGCAGCCAAGATCACCATAGCGGTTACAATGAGCAGTTCTTC. Protein sequence: CASSQDHHSGYNEQFF.

Only a few counts were recorded for this clone. V and J are TRBV5-1 and TRBJ2-7, with D unclear. V was cut by 3 bases and J by 5 bases, with 18 bases left in between. Germline V gene lookup returns CDR1 SGHRS and CDR2 YFSETQ. The CDR3 runs 15 residues. Here the CDR3 DNA reads TGCGCCAGCAGCTCCCGACCCTTGGCCCTCCACGAGCAGTACTTC. This codes for CASSSRPLALHEQYF.

J is TRBJ1-5 and V is TRBV18, with D hard to call. V lost 3 bases, J lost 1 base, and 10 bases lay in between. The CDR3 length is 15 residues. Germline V gene sequence: CDR1 KGHSH, CDR2 LQKENI. The CDR3 sequence is CASSPQGYSNQPQHF. The CDR3 DNA is TGTGCCAGCTCACCGCAAGGGTACAGCAATCAGCCCCAGCATTTT.

V and J are TRBV9 and TRBJ2-2, with unresolved D. Germline V CDR1 and CDR2: SGDLS, YYNGEE. This CDR3 comprises 14 residues. Between the trimmed V and J ends, which lost 2 bases and 6 bases, there was a span of 11 bases. CDR3 loop: CASSVGRVAGELFF. As DNA, the CDR3 is TGTGCCAGCAGCGTGGGCCGGGTGGCCGGGGAGCTGTTTTTT. Full variable domain (rest looked up from reference TRBV9 and TRBJ2-2): DSGVTQTPKHLITATGQRVTLRCSPRSGDLSVYWYQQSLDQGLQFLIQYYNGEERAKGNILERFSAQQFPDLHSELNLSSLELGDSALYFCASSVGRVAGELFFGEGSRLTVL.

This chain uses TRBV10-2 with TRBJ2-7, with 13 bases matching TRBD2. This CDR3 is 16 amino acids long. J gave up 0 bases and V 1 base, and 0 bases lay outside the gene matches. CDR1 and CDR2 from the germline V gene are WSHSY and SAAADI. In nucleotides, the CDR3 is TGCGCCAGCAGTGAGTGGACTAGCGGGAGCTCCTACGAGCAGTACTTC. It translates to CASSEWTSGSSYEQYF.

The chain is built from TRBV7-2 and TRBJ2-1; D is ambiguous. Looked up from germline, CDR1 is SGHTA and CDR2 is FQGNSA. Between the trimmed V and J ends, which lost 3 bases and 0 bases, there was a span of 9 bases. This CDR3 comprises 15 residues. The CDR3 loop is CASSFGESSYNEQFF. The CDR3 DNA reads TGTGCCAGCAGCTTCGGCGAGAGCTCCTACAATGAGCAGTTCTTC.

V and J are TRBV4-2 and TRBJ1-2; D call uncertain. Trimming pared 1 base from V and 6 bases from J, leaving 15 bases between. CDR1 and CDR2 from the germline V gene are LGHNA and YNFKEQ. This CDR3 has 15 residues. Here the CDR3 DNA reads TGTGCCAGCAGCCAAGGTCAACTGGACTCAGATGGCTACACCTTC. This gives the protein CASSQGQLDSDGYTF.

The rearrangement joins TRBV5-1 to TRBJ2-6; D is unclear. The CDR3 spans 16 residues. V lost 1 base and J lost 3, with 11 bases in between. CDR1 and CDR2 from the germline V gene are SGHRS and YFSETQ. The CDR3 region is CASSLSWESGANVLTF. CDR3 DNA: TGCGCCAGCAGCTTGTCGTGGGAAAGTGGGGCCAACGTCCTGACTTTC.

The chain carries TRBV25-1 and TRBJ1-4; 8 nucleotides agree with TRBD1. The CDR3 runs to 12 residues. Germline CDR1 is MGHDK and CDR2 is SYGVNS. The J segment lost 8 bases and the V segment lost 4 bases, leaving 0 bases of the junction unmatched. The DNA for the CDR3 is TGTGCCAGCAGTGGGACAGGGGAAAAACTGTTTTTT. It encodes CASSGTGEKLFF. Variable domain in full (rest from reference TRBV25-1 and TRBJ1-4): EADIYQTPRYLVIGTGKKITLECSQTMGHDKMYWYQQDPGMELHLIHYSYGVNSTEKGDLSSESTVSRIRTEHFPLTLESARPSHTSQYLCASSGTGEKLFFGSGTQLSVL.

This clone has a single count. The rearrangement links TRBV30 to TRBJ2-7; TRBD2 agrees at 9 bases. The CDR3 totals 12 residues. CDR1 GTSNPN and CDR2 SVGIG come from the germline V gene (reference sequence). Unmatched junction bases numbered 4, after V lost 0 bases and J lost 10 bases. CDR3 coding DNA: TGTGCCTGGAGTGTTGGGGGGACTAGCCAGTACTTC. Its protein product is CAWSVGGTSQYF.

This clone was seen a single time. The chain joins TRBV7-9 to TRBJ2-7; D unresolved. The CDR3 runs 15 residues. V lost 1 base and J 1 base, leaving 11 bases between the germline ends. Germline-derived CDR1 and CDR2 are SEHNR and FQNEAQ (reference sequence). The CDR3 DNA is TGTGCCAGCAGCTTAGGAGCAGGAGCTTCCTACGAGCAGTACTTC. Translating it yields CASSLGAGASYEQYF.

This sequence joins TRBV18 and TRBJ1-5; the D is unclear. The CDR3 length is 13 residues. Trimming stripped 3 bases from V and 7 bases from J, with 10 bases between. The germline V gene encodes CDR1 KGHSH and CDR2 LQKENI. This CDR3 is CASSPGEGQPQHF. The CDR3 nucleotides read TGTGCCAGCTCACCCGGGGAGGGCCAGCCCCAGCATTTT.

The chain combines TRBV28 with TRBJ2-2, with D possibly matching TRBD2 (6 bases). The CDR3 has 16 residues. Germline V gene sequence: CDR1 MDHEN, CDR2 SYDVKM. Trimming took off 8 bases at V and 9 bases at J, with 25 bases between the two ends. The DNA of the CDR3 is TGTGCCAGCTCTCCAGGGCGGGGAAGGGCACTTCGGGAGCTGTTTTTT. The encoded protein is CASSPGRGRALRELFF. Together with reference TRBV28 and TRBJ2-2, the CDR3 gives the full variable domain: DVKVTQSSRYLVKRTGEKVFLECVQDMDHENMFWYRQDPGLGLRLIYFSYDVKMKEKGDIPEGYSVSREKKERFSLILESASTNQTSMYLCASSPGRGRALRELFFGEGSRLTVL.

V gene TRBV14 combines with J gene TRBJ1-2, with D unclear. The length of the CDR3 is 15 residues. V was clipped by 3 bases and J by 4 bases, with 15 bases between them. Germline V lookup: CDR1 SGHDN, CDR2 FVKESK. The CDR3 DNA reads TGTGCCAGCAGCCAGATGCTGGAGCCCGGCTATGGCTACACCTTC. It is translated as CASSQMLEPGYGYTF.

This chain joins TRBV19 and TRBJ1-5; 9 nucleotides align to TRBD1. The V and J ends lost 7 bases and 7 bases, in that order; junction bases with no gene match: 5. Germline assignment: CDR1 LNHDA and CDR2 SQIVND (reference sequence). The CDR3 runs to 13 residues. The CDR3, as DNA: TGTGCCAGTAAGGGACAGGGAAACCAGCCCCAGCATTTT. It is translated as CASKGQGNQPQHF.

V usage is TRBV5-1 and J usage is TRBJ1-2, with 9 bases matching TRBD1. Looked up from germline, CDR1 is SGHRS and CDR2 is YFSETQ. J gave up 12 bases and V 0 bases, and 12 bases lay outside the gene matches. The CDR3 has 15 residues. This CDR3 is CASSLGTGAAIYDTF. CDR3 DNA: TGCGCCAGCAGCTTGGGGACAGGGGCTGCTATTTACGACACCTTC. Full variable domain (rest looked up from reference TRBV5-1 and TRBJ1-2): KAGVTQTPRYLIKTRGQQVTLSCSPISGHRSVSWYQQTPGQGLQFLFEYFSETQRNKGNFPGRFSGRQFSNSRSEMNVSTLELGDSALYLCASSLGTGAAIYDTFGSGTRLTVV.

V is TRBV6-5 and J is TRBJ2-1; D gene unclear. Between the trimmed V and J ends, which lost 0 bases and 2 bases, there was a span of 8 bases. The CDR3 spans 15 residues. CDR1 MNHEY and CDR2 SVGAGI come from the germline V gene. The DNA of the CDR3 is TGTGCCAGCAGTTACTCAGGAAATACCTACAATGAGCAGTTCTTC. Amino acid sequence: CASSYSGNTYNEQFF.

The chain links TRBV4-1 to TRBJ2-1, with 9 bases lining up with TRBD1. The CDR3 consists of 17 residues. V dropped 1 base and J dropped 3; count of bases not matched to a gene: 7. The V gene's germline CDR1 is MGHRA and CDR2 YSYEKL. CDR3 sequence (DNA): TGCGCCAGCAGCCAAGCGGCCGGGACAGGGTACTACAATGAGCAGTTCTTC. Its translation is CASSQAAGTGYYNEQFF.

This clone came up many times. The V and J genes are TRBV7-9 and TRBJ2-3, with D possibly TRBD2 on 6 matching bases. The CDR3 is 13 residues long. Germline CDR1 and CDR2: SEHNR and FQNEAQ (reference sequence). The germline V and J ends were trimmed by 1 base and 6 bases, with 8 bases remaining between them. The CDR3 spells CASSLDAGDTQYF. The CDR3 DNA reads TGTGCCAGCAGCTTAGACGCGGGGGATACGCAGTATTTT.

V and J are TRBV18 and TRBJ2-7; D might be TRBD1 or TRBD2, each matching 6 bases. CDR1 KGHSH and CDR2 LQKENI come from the germline V gene. V was cut by 1 base and J by 13 bases, with 23 bases left in between. The CDR3 sequence is 15 residues long. The CDR3 reads CASSPHTPGAGNPYF. Written as DNA, the CDR3 is TGTGCCAGCTCACCACACACCCCGGGGGCAGGGAATCCCTACTTC.